This T cell receptor (beta chain) comes out of a study of quantifying T cell responses using KT2 cells. Study at large: Reverse transcription used primers in the TCR alpha and beta constant regions. The T4 ligation step was estimated to exceed 9% efficiency under optimum conditions. The second PCR ran as a qPCR until a predetermined fluorescence threshold was reached.

This clonotype was counted a few times. A single-stranded UMI oligo with SP2 sequence was ligated to cDNA 3' ends. First-round PCR used about 4 cycles and beta primers RC1.1 and RC1.2 covering TRBC1 and TRBC2. TCRdb reanalysed the UMI-ligation and nested PCR reads using MiXCR and keeps one entry per CDR3 protein. Among around 56,000 distinct CDR3 sequences, around an eighth were seen once, and the ten largest hold around 9.9%. Germline CDR1 reads SGDLS; CDR2 reads YYNGEE. The CDR3 extends over 17 amino acids. The V end was cut by 1 base, the J end by 0 bases, with 15 bases between. The sample is PBMC spiked with counted cells of clone KT2.

The rearrangement joins TRBV9 to TRBJ2-3; no firm D call. This receptor was taken from a human donor. Sequenced sample: PBMCs spiked with cells of the T cell clone KT2. CDR3 protein: CASSVSVGEVSTDTQYF. DNA of the CDR3: TGTGCCAGCAGCGTATCCGTGGGTGAAGTTAGCACAGATACGCAGTATTTT.